This T cell receptor beta chain was sequenced during a study of T cell repertoires in cytomegalovirus infection. Across the study: Both a matching HLA type and CMV infection were indicated by public TCR beta signatures.

TCRdb itself ran the reads through MiXCR, one entry per CDR3 protein. The sample holds roughly 500,000 distinct CDR3 sequences, more than 15% seen once. Notes on the study in general: Carriage of CMV together with the relevant HLA was identifiable through cumulative public TCR beta family frequency.

Remarks on this clonotype: Its antigen is not identified.

The J segment lost 7 bases and the V segment lost 2 bases, leaving 5 bases of the junction unmatched. There are 15 residues in the CDR3. The germline V gene encodes CDR1 SGDLS and CDR2 YYNGEE. The sequenced sample consisted of CD8+ T cells from PBMCs. The V gene is TRBV9, the J gene TRBJ2-1; 11 bases fit TRBD2. This TCR was recovered from a human donor in good health (CMV status not recorded). Some clones in this sample may be carry-over from other donors' samples. DNA for the CDR3: TGTGCCAGCAGCGTTAGCGGGAGGGCCTCTAATGAGCAGTTCTTC. Protein: CASSVSGRASNEQFF.